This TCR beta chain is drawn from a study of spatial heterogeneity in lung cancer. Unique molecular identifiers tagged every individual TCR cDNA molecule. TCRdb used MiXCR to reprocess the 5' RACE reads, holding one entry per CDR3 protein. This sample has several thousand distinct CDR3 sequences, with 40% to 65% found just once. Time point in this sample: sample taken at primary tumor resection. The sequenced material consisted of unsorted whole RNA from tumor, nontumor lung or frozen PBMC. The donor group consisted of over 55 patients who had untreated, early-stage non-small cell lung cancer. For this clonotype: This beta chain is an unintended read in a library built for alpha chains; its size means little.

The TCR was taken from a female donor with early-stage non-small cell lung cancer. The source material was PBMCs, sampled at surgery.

The CDR3 nucleotides are TGTGCCAGCAGCTCGTTACTAGCGACCTACAATGAGCAGTTCTTC. Translation gives CASSSLLATYNEQFF. This chain links TRBV7-3 with TRBJ2-1; the match to TRBD2 covers 7 bases. The CDR3 sequence is 15 residues long. The germline gives CDR1 SGHTA, CDR2 FQGTGA. The J segment lost 2 bases and the V segment lost 4 bases, leaving 5 bases of the junction unmatched.